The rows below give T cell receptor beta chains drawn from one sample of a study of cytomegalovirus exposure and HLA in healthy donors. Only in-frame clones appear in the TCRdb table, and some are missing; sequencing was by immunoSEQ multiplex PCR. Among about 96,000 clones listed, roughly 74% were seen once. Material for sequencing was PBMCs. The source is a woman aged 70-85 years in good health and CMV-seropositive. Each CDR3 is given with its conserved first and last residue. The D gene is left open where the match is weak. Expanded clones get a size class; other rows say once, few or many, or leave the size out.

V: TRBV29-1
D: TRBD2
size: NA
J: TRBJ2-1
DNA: TGCAGCGTTGACCGACTAGCGGGAGGGAGGGAATCCTACAATGAGCAGTTCTTC
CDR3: CSVDRLAGGRESYNEQFF

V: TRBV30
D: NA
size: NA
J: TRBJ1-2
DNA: TGTGCCACCTCGGGACTGGGCTATGGCTACACCTTC
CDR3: CATSGLGYGYTF

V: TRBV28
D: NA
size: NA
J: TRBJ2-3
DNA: TGTGCCAGCACCCATGGACAGAATACAGATACGCAGTATTTT
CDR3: CASTHGQNTDTQYF

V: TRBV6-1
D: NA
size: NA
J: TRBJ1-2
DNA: TGTGCCAGCACTGGAGGGATCTATGGCTACACCTTC
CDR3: CASTGGIYGYTF

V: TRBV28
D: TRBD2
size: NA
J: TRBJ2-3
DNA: TGTGCCAGCAGTTCCCCCGGGACTAGCGGGGGCACAGATACGCAGTATTTT
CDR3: CASSSPGTSGGTDTQYF

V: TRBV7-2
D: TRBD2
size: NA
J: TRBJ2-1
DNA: TGTGCCAGCAGCGTACAGACTAGCGGGATATACAATGAGCAGTTCTTC
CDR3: CASSVQTSGIYNEQFF

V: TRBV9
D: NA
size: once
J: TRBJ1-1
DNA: TGTGCCAGCAGTGCGCAGGCCGGGAACACTGAAGCTTTCTTT
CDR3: CASSAQAGNTEAFF

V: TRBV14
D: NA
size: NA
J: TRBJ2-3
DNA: TGTGCCAGCAGGGGCAGGGGAACAGATACGCAGTATTTT
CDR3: CASRGRGTDTQYF

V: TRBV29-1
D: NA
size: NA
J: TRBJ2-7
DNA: TGCAGCGTTAGGCAACAGACGGATTCCTACGAGCAGTACTTC
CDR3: CSVRQQTDSYEQYF

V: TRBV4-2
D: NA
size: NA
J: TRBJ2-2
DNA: TGTGCCAGCAGCCTTAATCAGGGGACACCGAACACCGGGGAGCTGTTTTTT
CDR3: CASSLNQGTPNTGELFF

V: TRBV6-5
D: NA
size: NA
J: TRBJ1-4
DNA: TGTGCCAGCAGTTACGTCGCGACTCGCTCGAATGAAAAACTGTTTTTT
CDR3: CASSYVATRSNEKLFF

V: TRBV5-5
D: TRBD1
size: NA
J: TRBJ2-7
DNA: TGTGCCAGCAGCAGACAGGGGAATGGGTACGAGCAGTACTTC
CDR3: CASSRQGNGYEQYF

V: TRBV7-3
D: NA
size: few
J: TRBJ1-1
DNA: TGTGCCAGCAGCAACAGTAACACTGAAGCTTTCTTT
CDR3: CASSNSNTEAFF

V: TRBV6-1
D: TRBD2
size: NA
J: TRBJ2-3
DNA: TGTGCCAGCAGTGAAGGACTAGCGGGCAACACAGATACGCAGTATTTT
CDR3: CASSEGLAGNTDTQYF

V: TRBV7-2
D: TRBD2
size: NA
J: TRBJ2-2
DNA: TGTGCCAGCAGCTTTAGACTAGCGGGGAACACCGGGGAGCTGTTTTTT
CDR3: CASSFRLAGNTGELFF

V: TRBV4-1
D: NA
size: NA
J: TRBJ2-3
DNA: TGCGCCAGCAGCCAGACTAGTACATCAGATACGCAGTATTTT
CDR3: CASSQTSTSDTQYF

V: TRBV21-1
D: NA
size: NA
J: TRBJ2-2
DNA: TGTGCCAGCAGACCCGACCGGGACAGGGTGGACGGGGAGCTGTTTTTT
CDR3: CASRPDRDRVDGELFF

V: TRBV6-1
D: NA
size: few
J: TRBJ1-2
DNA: TGTGCCAGCCGCGGGGGGCTTGGATATGGCTACACCTTC
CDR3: CASRGGLGYGYTF

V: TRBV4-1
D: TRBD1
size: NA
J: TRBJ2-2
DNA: TGCGCCAGCAGCCCCCCGGGACAGGGGGCCGGCGGGGAGCTGTTTTTT
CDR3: CASSPPGQGAGGELFF

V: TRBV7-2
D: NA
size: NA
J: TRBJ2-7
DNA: TGTGCCAGCAGCAAGATACAGGGAAACGAGCAGTACTTC
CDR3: CASSKIQGNEQYF

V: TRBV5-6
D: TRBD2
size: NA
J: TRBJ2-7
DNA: TGTGCCAGCAGTTTCCGGACTAGCGGCTCTAAGGGCGAGCAGTACTTC
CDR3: CASSFRTSGSKGEQYF

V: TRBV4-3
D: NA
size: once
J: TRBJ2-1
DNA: TGCGCCAGCAGCCAAGTAGTCCTCGGATCGGGTCCCTACAATGAGCAGTTCTTC
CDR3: CASSQVVLGSGPYNEQFF

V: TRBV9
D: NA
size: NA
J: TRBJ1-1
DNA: TGTGCCAGCAGCGTAGGACTTCACACTGAAGCTTTCTTT
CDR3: CASSVGLHTEAFF

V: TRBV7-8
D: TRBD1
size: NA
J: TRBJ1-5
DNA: TGTGCCAGCAGCTTAGGATACAGGGGAATGAGCAATCAGCCCCAGCATTTT
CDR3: CASSLGYRGMSNQPQHF

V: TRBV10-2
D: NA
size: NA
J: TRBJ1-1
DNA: TGCGCCAGCGTGGCAGGGGAAGACACTGAAGCTTTCTTT
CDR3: CASVAGEDTEAFF

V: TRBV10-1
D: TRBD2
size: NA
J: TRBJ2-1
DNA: TGCGCCAGCAGTGAGTCGGGACTAGCGGGCCTTCCCTACAATGAGCAGTTCTTC
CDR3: CASSESGLAGLPYNEQFF

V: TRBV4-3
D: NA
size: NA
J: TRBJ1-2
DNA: TGCGCCAGCAGCCTCTTCGTCCAGGCGTCGACCAGAACTAACTATGGCTACACCTTC
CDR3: CASSLFVQASTRTNYGYTF

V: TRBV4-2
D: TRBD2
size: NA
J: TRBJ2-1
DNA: TGTGCCAGCAGCTTAGTGACGGGTAGAGGGACTACTAGGTCCCCGAATGAGCAGTTCTTC
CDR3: CASSLVTGRGTTRSPNEQFF

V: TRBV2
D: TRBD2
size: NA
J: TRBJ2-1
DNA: TGTGCCAGCAGTGCCGGGACTAGCGGTGAGCAGTTCTTC
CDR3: CASSAGTSGEQFF

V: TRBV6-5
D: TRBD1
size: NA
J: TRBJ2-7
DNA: TGTGCCAGCAGTTACGACAGGGTGACCCACGAGCAGTACTTC
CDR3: CASSYDRVTHEQYF

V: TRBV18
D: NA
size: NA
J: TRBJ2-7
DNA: TGTGCCAGCTCACCACTAGAGTCCTACGAGCAGTACTTC
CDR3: CASSPLESYEQYF

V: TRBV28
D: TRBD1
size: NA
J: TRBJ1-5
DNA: TGTGCCAGCAGACCTATCACCGGGACAGGGCACCAGCCCCAGCATTTT
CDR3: CASRPITGTGHQPQHF

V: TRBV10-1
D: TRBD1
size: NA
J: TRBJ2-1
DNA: TGCGCCAGCAGTGGAACGGGACAGGACAATGAGCAGTTCTTC
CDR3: CASSGTGQDNEQFF

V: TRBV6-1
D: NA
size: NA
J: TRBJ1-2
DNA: TGTGCCAGCAGTGGAGCCTCTACAGGGTACTATGGCTACACCTTC
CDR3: CASSGASTGYYGYTF

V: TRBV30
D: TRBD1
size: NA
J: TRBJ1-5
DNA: TGTGCCTGGGGGACAGAGGTCAATCAGCCCCAGCATTTT
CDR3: CAWGTEVNQPQHF

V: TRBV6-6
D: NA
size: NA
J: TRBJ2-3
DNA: TGTGCCAGCAATAGAGATACGCAGTATTTT
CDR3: CASNRDTQYF

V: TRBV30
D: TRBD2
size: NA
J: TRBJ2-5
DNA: TGTGCCTGGAGTATGGGCGGGGGGCGAGAGACCCAGTACTTC
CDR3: CAWSMGGGRETQYF

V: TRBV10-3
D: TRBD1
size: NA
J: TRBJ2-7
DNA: TGTGCCATCAGTGATATACAGGGGCCCTACGAGCAGTACTTC
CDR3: CAISDIQGPYEQYF

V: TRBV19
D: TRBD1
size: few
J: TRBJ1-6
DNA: TGTGCCAGTAGTTCACAGGGGAATTCACCCCTCCACTTT
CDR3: CASSSQGNSPLHF

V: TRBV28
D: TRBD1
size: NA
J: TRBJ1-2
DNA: TGTGCCAGCAGTTTCAGGGACAGCTATGGCTACACCTTC
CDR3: CASSFRDSYGYTF

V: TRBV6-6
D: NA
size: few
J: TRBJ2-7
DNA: TGTGCCACGGAAACGACGGGGGGCAGGGGCGAGCAGTACTTC
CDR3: CATETTGGRGEQYF

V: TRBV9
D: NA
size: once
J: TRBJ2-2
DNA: TGTGCCAGCAGCGGGGGGCGGTCGAACACCGGGGAGCTGTTTTTT
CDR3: CASSGGRSNTGELFF

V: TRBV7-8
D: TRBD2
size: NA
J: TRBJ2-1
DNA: TGTGCCAGCAGCACCTTAGCGGGAGGGACCTACAATGAGCAGTTCTTC
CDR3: CASSTLAGGTYNEQFF

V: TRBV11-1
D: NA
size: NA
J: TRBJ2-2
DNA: TGTGCCAGCAGCCCGGGACAGAACACCGGGGAGCTGTTTTTT
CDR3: CASSPGQNTGELFF

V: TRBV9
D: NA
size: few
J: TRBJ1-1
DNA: TGTGCCAGCAGCGTAGCGGGGAACACTGAAGCTTTCTTT
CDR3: CASSVAGNTEAFF